One and the same sample provided the 23 T cell receptor beta chains below, sequenced in a study of blood T cell repertoires in COVID-19. Sequenced by immunoSEQ multiplex PCR; TCRdb stores in-frame clones only, minus some. The sample yields 330,000 or so clones, about 87% seen once. What was sequenced was PBMCs or T cells enriched from blood (not recorded which). Receptor source: a man in his forties in a cohort exposed to, infected with or recovered from COVID-19 (not recorded which).

This clone was detected a few times. The chain combines TRBV10-3 with TRBJ1-2, with D possibly matching TRBD1 (6 bases). The length of the CDR3 is 16 residues. Germline V lookup: CDR1 ENHRY, CDR2 SYGVKD. V was shortened by 3 bases and J by 4 bases, with 18 bases between the two germline ends. CDR3 in amino acids: CAISDKGMRGLYGYTF. The CDR3 bases are TGTGCCATCAGTGATAAAGGGATGCGGGGGCTCTATGGCTACACCTTC.

The chain uses TRBV5-1 and TRBJ2-7; 10 bases map to TRBD1. V lost 2 bases to trimming and J lost 3 bases; unmatched junction nucleotides: 2. Germline loops: CDR1 SGHRS, CDR2 YFSETQ. CDR3 size: 14 residues. Written as DNA, the CDR3 is TGCGCCAGCAGCTTCGGACAGGGGGTCTACGAGCAGTACTTC. This encodes CASSFGQGVYEQYF.

This clone was seen only a few times. This chain links TRBV7-9 with TRBJ1-4, with D maybe TRBD1 (5 bases). CDR1 is SEHNR, CDR2 FQNEAQ, per germline (reference sequence). The V gene lost 1 base and the J gene lost 7 bases, with 10 bases spanning the gap. The CDR3 is 14 amino acids. DNA for the CDR3: TGTGCCAGCAGCTTAGAGGGGATAAGTGAAAAACTGTTTTTT. It is translated as CASSLEGISEKLFF.

The chain employs TRBV6-4 and TRBJ2-2; D is possibly TRBD2 (5 bases). Germline assignment: CDR1 MRHNA and CDR2 SNTAGT. The CDR3 length is 16 residues. V shed 4 bases and J shed 6 bases, with 18 bases lying between them. The CDR3 DNA follows: TGTGCCAGCAGTGCCCACCTGGACTTCAACCCCGGGGAGCTGTTTTTT. Amino acids: CASSAHLDFNPGELFF.

V and J are TRBV28 and TRBJ1-5, with 7 bases matching TRBD1. This CDR3 region has 14 residues. Germline trimming cut 6 bases from V and 7 bases from J; bases unmatched to any gene: 9. The V gene's germline CDR1 is MDHEN and CDR2 SYDVKM. For the CDR3, the DNA is TGTGCCAGCAGCCTGACAGGGTTTGAGCAGCCCCAGCATTTT. Translated: CASSLTGFEQPQHF.

The V gene is TRBV5-6, the J gene TRBJ2-3; TRBD2 matches at 10 bases. J was trimmed by 5 bases and V by 0 bases; bases with no gene match: 0. Per germline, CDR1 SGHDT and CDR2 YYEEEE. The CDR3 spans 14 residues. The CDR3 loop reads CASSLGLAGDTQYF. The CDR3, as DNA: TGTGCCAGCAGCTTGGGACTAGCGGGAGATACGCAGTATTTT.

J is TRBJ2-3 and V is TRBV5-1; tentative D call: TRBD2 (5 bases). With 0 bases removed from V and 6 bases from J, the gap between germline ends came to 14 bases. This CDR3 contains 15 residues. Germline V lookup: CDR1 SGHRS, CDR2 YFSETQ. CDR3 in amino acids: CASSLDLRAEDTQYF. The CDR3 DNA sequence: TGCGCCAGCAGCTTGGATTTGAGGGCGGAGGATACGCAGTATTTT.

This clone has more than one count but fewer than ten. The chain uses TRBV9 and TRBJ1-2, with a weak D call TRBD1 (6 bases). V dropped 0 bases and J dropped 1 base, with 10 bases sitting between them. Germline V gene lookup returns CDR1 SGDLS and CDR2 YYNGEE. There are 15 residues in the CDR3. For the CDR3, the DNA is TGTGCCAGCAGCGTAGGGCAGGGGTTTAACTATGGCTACACCTTC. This codes for CASSVGQGFNYGYTF.

This clone was recorded only once. This chain uses TRBV5-6 with TRBJ1-1, with D possibly being TRBD1 (5 bases). CDR3 length: 12 residues. Germline loops: CDR1 SGHDT, CDR2 YYEEEE. Trimming removed 2 bases at V and 8 bases at J, with 10 bases between. CDR3 loop: CASSLGEQEAFF. The DNA for the CDR3 is TGTGCCAGCAGCTTAGGGGAACAGGAAGCTTTCTTT.

CDR3 coding DNA: TGCGCCAGCAGCTTGGCCGGGACAGGGGGCTCCTACGAGCAGTACTTC. Translation: CASSLAGTGGSYEQYF. The chain has TRBV5-1 and TRBJ2-7; 11 positions agree with TRBD1. CDR1 and CDR2 (germline): SGHRS, YFSETQ. The J segment lost 0 bases and the V segment lost 0 bases, leaving 2 bases of the junction unmatched. This CDR3 has 16 amino acids.

The chain uses TRBV27 and TRBJ2-7, with unresolved D. V lost 2 bases and J lost 3, with 8 bases in between. Germline-derived CDR1 and CDR2 are MNHEY and SMNVEV (reference sequence). The CDR3 is 13 amino acids. In nucleotides, the CDR3 is TGTGCCAGCAGTTTACTGGTAGACTACGAGCAGTACTTC. Protein sequence: CASSLLVDYEQYF.

CDR3 residues: CASSSGQTGPYNSPLHF. The CDR3 nucleotides are TGCGCCAGCAGCTCGGGACAGACGGGCCCATATAATTCACCCCTCCACTTT. The V gene is TRBV5-1, the J gene TRBJ1-6, with 7 bases matching TRBD1. CDR1 and CDR2 (germline): SGHRS, YFSETQ. The CDR3 covers 17 residues. The J segment lost 4 bases and the V segment lost 3 bases, leaving 10 bases of the junction unmatched.

The CDR3 protein is CASSLAPTSSYYEQYF. The CDR3 coding sequence is TGCGCCAGCAGCTTGGCCCCGACTAGTTCTTACTACGAGCAGTACTTC. The chain uses TRBV5-1 and TRBJ2-7, with D perhaps TRBD2 (6 bases). The CDR3 extends over 16 amino acids. CDR1 is SGHRS, CDR2 YFSETQ, per germline. V was shortened by 0 bases and J by 3 bases, with 16 bases between the two germline ends.

CDR3 nucleotides: TGTGCCAGCAGTTTATTGATCCAGGGGACTAGCGGGAGGGCGGGTACGCAGTATTTT. It codes for CASSLLIQGTSGRAGTQYF. The chain recombines TRBV27 with TRBJ2-3; TRBD2 matches 16 bases. Trimming removed 1 base from V and 8 bases from J; junction bases left unmatched: 12. The germline V gene encodes CDR1 MNHEY and CDR2 SMNVEV (reference sequence). The CDR3 has 19 amino acids.

The rearrangement uses TRBV7-9 and TRBJ1-2; TRBD1 aligns across 8 bases. Per the germline V gene, CDR1 is SEHNR and CDR2 is FQNEAQ (reference sequence). With V trimmed by 5 bases and J by 6 bases, 11 bases remained unmatched. The CDR3 consists of 15 residues. The chain's CDR3 is CASSPGTGGEDGYTF. The CDR3 DNA sequence: TGTGCCAGCAGCCCCGGGACAGGTGGAGAGGATGGCTACACCTTC.

V is TRBV29-1 and J is TRBJ2-5; D is perhaps TRBD2 (5 bases). The CDR3 totals 11 residues. CDR1 SQVTM and CDR2 ANQGSEA come from the germline V gene. Trimming cost V 8 bases and J 5 bases, with 12 bases left between them. The CDR3 nucleotides read TGCAGCTCGGTTACGGGGGAGACCCAGTACTTC. Its protein is CSSVTGETQYF.

Points on this clone: Other DNA sequences in the same sample also yield this CDR3. The V call is TRBV5-1, the J call TRBJ1-4, with 7 bases identical to TRBD1. After removal of 0 bases from V and 3 bases from J, the junction contained 2 bases not matched to a gene. The germline V gene has CDR1 SGHRS and CDR2 YFSETQ. The CDR3 spans 15 residues. The CDR3 sequence is CASSLVGGSNEKLFF. Written as DNA, the CDR3 is TGCGCCAGCAGCTTGGTAGGGGGCTCTAATGAAAAACTGTTTTTT.

The rearrangement links TRBV7-3 to TRBJ2-1; TRBD2 agrees at 9 bases. Germline CDR1 reads SGHTA; CDR2 reads FQGTGA. Germline trimming cut 5 bases from V and 3 bases from J; bases unmatched to any gene: 8. This CDR3 spans 16 amino acids. The CDR3 loop reads CASSLLAGVGYNEQFF. The CDR3 DNA reads as TGTGCCAGCAGCCTCTTAGCGGGAGTGGGCTACAATGAGCAGTTCTTC.

The chain uses TRBV10-3 and TRBJ1-6, with 8 bases fitting TRBD1. The CDR3 has 15 amino acids. The germline gives CDR1 ENHRY, CDR2 SYGVKD. The V and J ends lost 10 bases and 0 bases, in that order; junction bases with no gene match: 5. For the CDR3, the DNA is TGTGCCACCGGAGGACAGGGCTCCTATAATTCACCCCTCCACTTT. It translates to CATGGQGSYNSPLHF.

The chain joins TRBV6-2 or TRBV6-3 to TRBJ2-1, with D tentatively TRBD2 (5 bases). From germline, CDR1 is MNHEY and CDR2 SVGEGT. This CDR3 spans 15 amino acids. V was trimmed by 6 bases and J by 8 bases, leaving 20 bases between them. The CDR3: CASRYELEIVDEQFF. DNA for the CDR3: TGTGCCAGCAGGTACGAACTAGAGATCGTCGATGAGCAGTTCTTC.

This clone showed up just a few times. The V call is TRBV21-1, the J call TRBJ1-2; TRBD1, the D gene given by the table, was not confirmed from the DNA. TRBV21-1 is a recognized pseudogene. The CDR3 spans 13 residues. CDR3 amino acids: CASRRDRLYGYTF. The CDR3 coding sequence is TGTGCCAGCAGGCGGGACAGACTATATGGCTACACCTTC.

The chain uses TRBV6-2 or TRBV6-3 and TRBJ2-5; 7 nucleotides align to TRBD1. Germline V gene lookup returns CDR1 MNHEY and CDR2 SVGEGT. J was trimmed by 4 bases and V by 4 bases; bases with no gene match: 9. This CDR3 has 15 residues. This chain's CDR3 is CASSWGAGTAETQYF. The CDR3 DNA sequence: TGTGCCAGCAGTTGGGGTGCCGGGACAGCAGAGACCCAGTACTTC.

This rearrangement joins TRBV7-2 to TRBJ2-2; D perhaps matches TRBD1 (6 bases). The CDR3 totals 16 residues. Germline CDR1 SGHTA, CDR2 FQGNSA. V shed 0 bases and J shed 0 bases, with 8 bases lying between them. DNA for the CDR3: TGTGCCAGCAGCTTAGCAGCAGGGGCGAACACCGGGGAGCTGTTTTTT. Protein sequence: CASSLAAGANTGELFF.